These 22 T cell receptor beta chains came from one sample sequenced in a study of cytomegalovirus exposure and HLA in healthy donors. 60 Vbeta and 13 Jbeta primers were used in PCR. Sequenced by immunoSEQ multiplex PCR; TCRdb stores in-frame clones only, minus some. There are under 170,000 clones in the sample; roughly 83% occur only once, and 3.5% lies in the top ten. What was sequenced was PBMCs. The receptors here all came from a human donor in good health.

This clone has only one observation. CDR3 sequence (DNA): TGTGCCAGCAGGCATCAGGGGGCACCCTACGAGCAGTACTTC. It yields the protein CASRHQGAPYEQYF. V gene TRBV28 combines with J gene TRBJ2-7; 8 nucleotides match TRBD1. Germline lookup yields CDR1 MDHEN and CDR2 SYDVKM. The CDR3 totals 14 residues. V dropped 6 bases and J dropped 2; count of bases not matched to a gene: 6.

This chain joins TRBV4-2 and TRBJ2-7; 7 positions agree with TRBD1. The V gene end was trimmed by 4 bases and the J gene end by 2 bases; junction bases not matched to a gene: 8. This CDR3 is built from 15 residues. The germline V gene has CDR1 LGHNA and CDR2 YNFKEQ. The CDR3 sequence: CASSLFGDSTYEQYF. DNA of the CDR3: TGTGCCAGCAGCCTTTTTGGGGACAGCACCTACGAGCAGTACTTC.

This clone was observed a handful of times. CDR3 nucleotides: TGCGCCAGCAGCCAAGTTACAGGATGCCACTATGGCTACACCTTC. It translates to CASSQVTGCHYGYTF. The chain combines TRBV4-1 with TRBJ1-2; perhaps TRBD1 as D (5 bases). Germline loops: CDR1 MGHRA, CDR2 YSYEKL. The CDR3 is made up of 15 amino acids. Trimming shortened V by 1 base and J by 3 bases, and 12 bases separated the two germline ends.

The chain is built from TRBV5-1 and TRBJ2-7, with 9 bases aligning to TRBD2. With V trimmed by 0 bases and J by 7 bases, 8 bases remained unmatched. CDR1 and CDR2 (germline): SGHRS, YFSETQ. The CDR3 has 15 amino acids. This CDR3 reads CASSLGASGVDEQYF. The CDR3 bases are TGCGCCAGCAGCTTGGGCGCTAGCGGGGTGGATGAGCAGTACTTC.

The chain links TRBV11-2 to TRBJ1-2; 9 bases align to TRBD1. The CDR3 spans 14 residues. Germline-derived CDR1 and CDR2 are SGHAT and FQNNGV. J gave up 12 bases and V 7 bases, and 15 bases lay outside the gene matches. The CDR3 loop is CASKRGQGPSSNTF. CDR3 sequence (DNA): TGTGCCAGCAAGCGGGGACAGGGTCCTTCGTCTAACACCTTC.

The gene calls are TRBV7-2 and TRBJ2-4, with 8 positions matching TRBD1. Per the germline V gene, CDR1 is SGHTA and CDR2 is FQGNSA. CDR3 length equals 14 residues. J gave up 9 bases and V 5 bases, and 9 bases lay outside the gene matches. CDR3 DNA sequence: TGTGCCAGCAGCAACCAGGGGGCGGACGCCATTCAGTACTTC. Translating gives CASSNQGADAIQYF.

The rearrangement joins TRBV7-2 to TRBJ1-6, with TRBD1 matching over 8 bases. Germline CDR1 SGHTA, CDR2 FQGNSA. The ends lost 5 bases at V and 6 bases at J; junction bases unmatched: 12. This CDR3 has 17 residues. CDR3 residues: CASSRWTGWGANSPLHF. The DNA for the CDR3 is TGTGCCAGCAGCCGATGGACAGGGTGGGGGGCTAATTCACCCCTCCACTTT.

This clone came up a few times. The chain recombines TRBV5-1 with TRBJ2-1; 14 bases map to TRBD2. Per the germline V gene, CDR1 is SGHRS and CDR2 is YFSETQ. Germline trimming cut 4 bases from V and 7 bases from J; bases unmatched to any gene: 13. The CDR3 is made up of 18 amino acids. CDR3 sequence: CASSGGLAGVLVKNEQFF. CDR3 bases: TGCGCCAGCAGCGGGGGACTAGCGGGAGTCCTTGTTAAAAATGAGCAGTTCTTC.

The CDR3 region is CASSLIGDNEQFF. The DNA for the CDR3 is TGTGCCAGCAGCTTAATAGGGGACAATGAGCAGTTCTTC. The rearrangement joins TRBV5-5 to TRBJ2-1; D possibly corresponds to TRBD1 (5 bases). V was pared by 2 bases and J by 5 bases, with 8 bases between. The CDR3 covers 13 residues. Germline assignment: CDR1 SGHKS and CDR2 YYEKEE (reference sequence).

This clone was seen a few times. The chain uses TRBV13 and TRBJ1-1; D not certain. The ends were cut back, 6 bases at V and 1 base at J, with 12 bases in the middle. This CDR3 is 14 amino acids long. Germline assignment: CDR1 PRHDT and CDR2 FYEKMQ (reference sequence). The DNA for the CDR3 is TGTGCCAGCAGAGTGGAGTTGGAGAACACTGAAGCTTTCTTT. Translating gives CASRVELENTEAFF. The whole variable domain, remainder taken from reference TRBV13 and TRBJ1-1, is AAGVIQSPRHLIKEKRETATLKCYPIPRHDTVYWYQQGPGQDPQFLISFYEKMQSDKGSIPDRFSAQQFSDYHSELNMSSLELGDSALYFCASRVELENTEAFFGQGTRLTVV.

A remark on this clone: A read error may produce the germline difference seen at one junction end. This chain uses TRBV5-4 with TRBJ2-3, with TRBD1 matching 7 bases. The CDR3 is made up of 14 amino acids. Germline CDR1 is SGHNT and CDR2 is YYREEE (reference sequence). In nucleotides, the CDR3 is TGTGTCAGCAGCAAGGGGGCTAGCACAGATACGCAGTATTTT. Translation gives CVSSKGASTDTQYF.

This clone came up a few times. CDR3 loop: CASSLLWADYGYTF. The DNA for the CDR3 is TGTGCCAGCAGCTTACTATGGGCAGACTATGGCTACACCTTC. The chain is built from TRBV7-2 and TRBJ1-2; D is undetermined. Germline V gene lookup returns CDR1 SGHTA and CDR2 FQGNSA. The CDR3 sequence is 14 residues long. Trimming pared 2 bases from V and 3 bases from J, leaving 10 bases between.

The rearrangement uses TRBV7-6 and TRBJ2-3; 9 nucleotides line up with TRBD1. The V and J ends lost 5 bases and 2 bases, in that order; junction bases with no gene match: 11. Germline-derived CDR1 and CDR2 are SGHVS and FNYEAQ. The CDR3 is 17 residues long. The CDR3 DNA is TGTGCCAGCAGCACGAATAGGGGACAGGGTTCCACAGATACGCAGTATTTT. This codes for CASSTNRGQGSTDTQYF.

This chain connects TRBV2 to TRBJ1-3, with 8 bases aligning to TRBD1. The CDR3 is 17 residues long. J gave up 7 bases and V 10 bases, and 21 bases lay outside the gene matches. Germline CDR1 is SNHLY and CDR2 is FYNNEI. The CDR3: CAIRGQASSVSGNTIYF. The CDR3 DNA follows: TGTGCCATCAGGGGACAGGCGTCATCGGTGTCAGGGAACACCATATATTTT.

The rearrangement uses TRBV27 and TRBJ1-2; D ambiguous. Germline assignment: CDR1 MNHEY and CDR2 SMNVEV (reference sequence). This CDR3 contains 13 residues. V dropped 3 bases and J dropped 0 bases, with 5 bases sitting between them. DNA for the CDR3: TGTGCCAGCAGTTTTCGCGCTAACTATGGCTACACCTTC. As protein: CASSFRANYGYTF.

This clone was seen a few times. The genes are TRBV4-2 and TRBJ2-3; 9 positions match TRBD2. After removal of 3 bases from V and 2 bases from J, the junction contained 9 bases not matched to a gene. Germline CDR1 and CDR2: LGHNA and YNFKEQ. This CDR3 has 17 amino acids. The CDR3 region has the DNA TGTGCCAGCAGCCAGAAATCTAGCGGGGACAACACAGATACGCAGTATTTT. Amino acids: CASSQKSSGDNTDTQYF.

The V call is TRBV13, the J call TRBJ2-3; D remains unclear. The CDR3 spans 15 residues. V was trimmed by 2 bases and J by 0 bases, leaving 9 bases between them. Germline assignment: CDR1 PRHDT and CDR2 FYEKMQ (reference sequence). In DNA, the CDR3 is TGTGCCAGCAGCTTACCCCACAGTAGCACAGATACGCAGTATTTT. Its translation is CASSLPHSSTDTQYF.

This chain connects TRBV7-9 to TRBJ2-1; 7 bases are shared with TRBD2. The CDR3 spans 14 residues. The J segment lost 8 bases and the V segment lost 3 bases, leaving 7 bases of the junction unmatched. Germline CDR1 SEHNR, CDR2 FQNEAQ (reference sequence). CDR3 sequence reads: CASSFAQGGYEQFF. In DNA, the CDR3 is TGTGCCAGCAGCTTCGCCCAGGGAGGGTATGAGCAGTTCTTC. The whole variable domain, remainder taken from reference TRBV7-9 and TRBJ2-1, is DTGVSQNPRHKITKRGQNVTFRCDPISEHNRLYWYRQTLGQGPEFLTYFQNEAQLEKSRLLSDRFSAERPKGSFSTLEIQRTEQGDSAMYLCASSFAQGGYEQFFGPGTRLTVL.

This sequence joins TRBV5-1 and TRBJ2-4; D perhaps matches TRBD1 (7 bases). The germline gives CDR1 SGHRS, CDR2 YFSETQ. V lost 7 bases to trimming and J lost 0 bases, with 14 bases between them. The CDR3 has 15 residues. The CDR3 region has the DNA TGCGCCAGCGCTTCAGGGGGACTAGCCAAAAACATTCAGTACTTC. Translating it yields CASASGGLAKNIQYF.

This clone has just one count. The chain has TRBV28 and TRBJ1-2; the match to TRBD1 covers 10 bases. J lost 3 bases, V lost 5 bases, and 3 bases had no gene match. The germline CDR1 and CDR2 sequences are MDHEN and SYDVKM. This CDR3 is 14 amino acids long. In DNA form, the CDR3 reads TGTGCCAGCAGTCCGGACAGGGGGGACTATGGCTACACCTTC. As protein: CASSPDRGDYGYTF.

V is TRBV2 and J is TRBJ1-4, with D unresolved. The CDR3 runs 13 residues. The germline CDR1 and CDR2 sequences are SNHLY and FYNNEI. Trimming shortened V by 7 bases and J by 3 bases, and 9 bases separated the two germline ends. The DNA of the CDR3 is TGTGCCAGCACCTGGGGAGCTAATGAAAAACTGTTTTTT. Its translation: CASTWGANEKLFF.

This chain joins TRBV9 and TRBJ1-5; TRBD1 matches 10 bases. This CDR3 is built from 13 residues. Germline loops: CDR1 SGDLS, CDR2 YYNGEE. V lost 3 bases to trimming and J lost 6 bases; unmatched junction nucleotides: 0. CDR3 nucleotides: TGTGCCAGCAGCGGGGACAGGGGTCAGCCCCAGCATTTT. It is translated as CASSGDRGQPQHF.